These 19 T cell receptor beta chains came from one sample sequenced in a study of early T cells in non-severe SARS-CoV-2 infection. TCRdb ran MiXCR on the 5' RACE reads and lists one entry per CDR3 protein. The table shows roughly 30,000 distinct CDR3 sequences, with 4.5% to 7% occurring only once. The source material was whole blood. Every receptor here comes from an adult who was a healthcare worker with PCR-confirmed SARS-CoV-2 infection or an uninfected control (not recorded which).

This clonotype was counted ten times or more. The chain has TRBV5-4 and TRBJ2-7; the D gene is possibly TRBD1 (5 bases). The V and J ends lost 1 base and 3 bases respectively, with 17 bases between them. CDR3 length: 16 amino acids. CDR1 is SGHNT, CDR2 YYREEE, per germline (reference sequence). The CDR3 region is CASSLLCRVFHYEQYF. The DNA for the CDR3 is TGTGCCAGCAGCTTGTTGTGCAGGGTTTTTCACTACGAGCAGTACTTC.

This sequence joins TRBV20-1 and TRBJ1-3; D remains unclear. Trimming shortened V by 1 base and J by 0 bases, and 4 bases separated the two germline ends. CDR3 length: 13 residues. Germline V CDR1 and CDR2: DFQATT, SNEGSKA (reference sequence). The CDR3 sequence: CSARVGSGNTIYF. DNA of the CDR3: TGCAGTGCTAGAGTTGGCTCTGGAAACACCATATATTTT.

This clonotype was counted at least ten times. The J gene is TRBJ2-3, the V gene TRBV5-5; D possibly matches TRBD1 or TRBD2 (5 bases each). Trimming removed 1 base at V and 4 bases at J, with 13 bases between. This CDR3 has 15 amino acids. In germline, CDR1 is SGHKS, CDR2 YYEKEE (reference sequence). The CDR3 loop is CASSLFGDLADTQYF. The CDR3 DNA is TGTGCCAGCAGCTTGTTCGGGGACCTCGCAGATACGCAGTATTTT.

V is TRBV7-9 and J is TRBJ2-1; a possible D gene is TRBD2 (5 bases). V was cut by 5 bases and J by 9 bases, with 11 bases left in between. This CDR3 region has 12 residues. Per the germline V gene, CDR1 is SEHNR and CDR2 is FQNEAQ (reference sequence). This CDR3 reads CASSPTGVEQFF. The CDR3 coding sequence is TGTGCCAGCAGCCCTACCGGGGTTGAGCAGTTCTTC.

There are many counts of this clonotype. The rearrangement links TRBV7-9 to TRBJ2-3; possibly TRBD1 for D (5 bases). Per the germline V gene, CDR1 is SEHNR and CDR2 is FQNEAQ (reference sequence). The CDR3 loop spans 15 amino acids. The V end lost 7 bases, the J end lost 0 bases, and 14 bases lay between the germline ends. The CDR3 DNA sequence: TGTGCCAGCACGGTCTTGACAGTCAGCACAGATACGCAGTATTTT. Its translation is CASTVLTVSTDTQYF.

This clonotype was seen only a few times. V is TRBV12-3 or TRBV12-4 and J is TRBJ1-2; D is ambiguous. Trimming took 5 bases from V and 2 from J, leaving 6 bases between them. The CDR3 covers 12 residues. CDR3 in DNA: TGTGCCAGCAGTCAGACGAACTATGGCTACACCTTC. Encoded protein: CASSQTNYGYTF.

This sequence joins TRBV5-1 and TRBJ2-1; D gene ambiguous. Trimming removed 3 bases from V and 5 bases from J, with 12 bases in between. CDR1 is SGHRS and CDR2 is YFSETQ in the germline V gene. This CDR3 is 14 amino acids long. The CDR3 DNA reads TGCGCCAGCAGCTCACCTCATAGGCACAATGAGCAGTTCTTC. It yields the protein CASSSPHRHNEQFF.

This clonotype was picked up many times. This chain uses TRBV20-1 with TRBJ2-3; unclear D gene. Per the germline V gene, CDR1 is DFQATT and CDR2 is SNEGSKA (reference sequence). V was clipped by 3 bases and J by 6 bases, with 7 bases between them. The CDR3 spans 11 residues. CDR3 nucleotides: TGCAGTGCTAGTGAGGCGGATACGCAGTATTTT. Translated: CSASEADTQYF.

This clonotype has ten or more counts. V and J are TRBV18 and TRBJ2-1; 7 bases line up with TRBD2. The CDR3 totals 15 residues. V was pared by 3 bases and J by 4 bases, with 6 bases of the junction left unmatched. Germline V gene lookup returns CDR1 KGHSH and CDR2 LQKENI. The CDR3 sequence: CASSPSDSGYNEQFF. The CDR3 bases are TGTGCCAGCTCACCTTCGGATAGCGGGTACAATGAGCAGTTCTTC.

This clonotype was seen ten or more times. The V gene is TRBV4-2, the J gene TRBJ1-1; D unresolved. Germline values: CDR1 LGHNA, CDR2 YNFKEQ. The CDR3 runs to 13 residues. Between the trimmed V and J ends, which lost 4 bases and 1 base, there was a span of 7 bases. The CDR3 region has the DNA TGTGCCAGCAGCCGAGACCGGAACACTGAAGCTTTCTTT. Translating gives CASSRDRNTEAFF.

This clonotype has a count of ten or more. Here the CDR3 DNA reads TGTGCCAGCAGCTTCCGCGGGACAGGGGGCGCCGGGGCAGGGGTTTACGAGCAGTACTTC. It encodes CASSFRGTGGAGAGVYEQYF. V usage is TRBV12-3 or TRBV12-4 and J usage is TRBJ2-7, with 12 bases identical to TRBD1. The CDR3 is 20 residues long. V dropped 6 bases and J dropped 4; count of bases not matched to a gene: 22.

This chain joins TRBV29-1 and TRBJ1-4, with no clear D. In germline, CDR1 is SQVTM, CDR2 ANQGSEA. The CDR3 has 9 residues. The CDR3 nucleotides read TGCAGTCCAGATGAAAAACTGTTTTTT. Protein: CSPDEKLFF.

There are many counts of this clonotype. This sequence joins TRBV27 and TRBJ2-7, with 8 bases that match TRBD2. The V and J ends lost 5 bases and 4 bases, in that order; junction bases with no gene match: 10. The germline V gene has CDR1 MNHEY and CDR2 SMNVEV (reference sequence). The CDR3 has 15 residues. CDR3 nucleotide sequence: TGTGCCAGCAGTCCAACGGGCCGACTAGCGTACGAGCAGTACTTC. Amino acid sequence: CASSPTGRLAYEQYF.

This clonotype was seen ten or more times. This chain's CDR3 is CASSLDSGTEETQYF. DNA for the CDR3: TGTGCCAGCAGCTTAGACTCCGGGACAGAAGAGACCCAGTACTTC. The chain is built from TRBV7-6 and TRBJ2-5; 7 bases are a match to TRBD1. CDR1 and CDR2 (germline): SGHVS, FNYEAQ. The CDR3 loop spans 15 amino acids. J lost 3 bases, V lost 1 base, and 5 bases had no gene match. The full variable domain, in which reference TRBV7-6 and TRBJ2-5 provide the parts outside the CDR3, is GAGVSQSPRYKVTKRGQDVALRCDPISGHVSLYWYRQALGQGPEFLTYFNYEAQQDKSGLPNDRFSAERPEGSISTLTIQRTEQRDSAMYRCASSLDSGTEETQYFGPGTRLLVL.

This clonotype appeared a few times. The J gene is TRBJ1-1, the V gene TRBV2; no clear D. There are 11 residues in the CDR3. Trimming removed 3 bases from V and 8 bases from J, with 7 bases in between. The germline gives CDR1 SNHLY, CDR2 FYNNEI. The CDR3 protein is CASSDGQEAFF. Written as DNA, the CDR3 is TGTGCCAGCAGTGATGGCCAGGAAGCTTTCTTT. Supplemented by reference TRBV2 and TRBJ1-1, the full variable domain reads EPEVTQTPSHQVTQMGQEVILRCVPISNHLYFYWYRQILGQKVEFLVSFYNNEISEKSEIFDDQFSVERPDGSNFTLKIRSTKLEDSAMYFCASSDGQEAFFGQGTRLTVV.

This clonotype has more than one count but fewer than ten. A read error may be the cause here, since a much bigger clone is one base away. V and J are TRBV7-9 and TRBJ2-3, with 7 bases lining up with TRBD2. The CDR3 covers 18 residues. The V gene end was trimmed by 3 bases and the J gene end by 2 bases; junction bases not matched to a gene: 14. Germline-derived CDR1 and CDR2 are SEHNR and FQNEAQ (reference sequence). Here the CDR3 reads CASSFPIAMREYTDTQYF. Here the CDR3 DNA reads TGTGCCAGCAGCTTTCCCATAGCGATGCGGGAGTACACAGATACGCAGTATTTT.

The sample holds many counts of this clonotype. V is TRBV24-1 and J is TRBJ2-2, with 8 bases that match TRBD2. V gave up 2 bases and J gave up 2 bases; unmatched junction bases: 9. CDR1 is KGHDR, CDR2 SFDVKD, per germline. The CDR3 covers 18 residues. CDR3 nucleotides: TGTGCCACCAGTGATTACGGGACTAGTCTCTCTAACACCGGGGAGCTGTTTTTT. This codes for CATSDYGTSLSNTGELFF.

This clonotype was detected a few times. The V call is TRBV6-1, the J call TRBJ1-5; D is ambiguous. The CDR3 runs to 13 residues. Trimming stripped 3 bases from V and 3 bases from J, with 6 bases between. Germline values: CDR1 MNHNS, CDR2 SASEGT. CDR3 nucleotide sequence: TGTGCCAGCAGTGATTTCCACAATCAGCCCCAGCATTTT. Encoded protein: CASSDFHNQPQHF.

The sample holds many counts of this clonotype. The V call is TRBV11-2, the J call TRBJ2-7, with D tentatively TRBD2 (5 bases). Per the germline V gene, CDR1 is SGHAT and CDR2 is FQNNGV. The CDR3 length is 13 residues. V was trimmed by 4 bases and J by 1 base, leaving 8 bases between them. DNA for the CDR3: TGTGCCAGCAGCTCGGGGTTTTCCTACGAGCAGTACTTC. Its protein is CASSSGFSYEQYF.